This T cell receptor (beta chain) stems from a study of regulatory T cells in long-lasting Graves disease. TCR beta libraries were built with iRepertoire HTBI primers and Arm-PCR of CDR3 regions. TCRdb reprocessed the multiplex PCR reads via MiXCR and lists one record per CDR3 protein. The table records about 460,000 distinct CDR3 sequences, about 20% of them present only once. This clonotype was detected a few times. Per the germline V gene, CDR1 is SGHTA and CDR2 is FQGNSA. This CDR3 contains 13 residues. The germline V and J ends were trimmed by 3 bases and 3 bases, with 8 bases remaining between them. Time point reported: persistent/refractory GD, antithyroid drugs over 5 years with positive TRAb. The TCR library was prepared using RNA isolated from PBMCs.

The input for sequencing was peripheral blood mononuclear cells (PBMCs), taken when the disease was refractory, from a patient treated with antithyroid drugs. This sequence joins TRBV7-2 and TRBJ1-2; D gene ambiguous. This TCR derives from a female donor with Graves disease. CDR3 nucleotides: TGTGCCAGCAGCTTTCTGTGGGACTATGGCTACACCTTC. It translates to CASSFLWDYGYTF.